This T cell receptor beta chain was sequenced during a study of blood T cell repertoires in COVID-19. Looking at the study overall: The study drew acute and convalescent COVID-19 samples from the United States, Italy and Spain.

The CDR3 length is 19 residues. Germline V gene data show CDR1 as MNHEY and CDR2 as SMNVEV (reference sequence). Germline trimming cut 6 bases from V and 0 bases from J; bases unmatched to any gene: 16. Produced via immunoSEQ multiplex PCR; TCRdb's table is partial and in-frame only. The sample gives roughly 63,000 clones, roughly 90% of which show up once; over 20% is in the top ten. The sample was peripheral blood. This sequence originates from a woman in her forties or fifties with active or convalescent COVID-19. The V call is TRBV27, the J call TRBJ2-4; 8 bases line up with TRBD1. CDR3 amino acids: CASSPIRDRSSKAKNIQYF. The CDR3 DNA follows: TGTGCCAGCAGCCCAATTCGGGACAGGTCTTCTAAAGCCAAAAACATTCAGTACTTC.